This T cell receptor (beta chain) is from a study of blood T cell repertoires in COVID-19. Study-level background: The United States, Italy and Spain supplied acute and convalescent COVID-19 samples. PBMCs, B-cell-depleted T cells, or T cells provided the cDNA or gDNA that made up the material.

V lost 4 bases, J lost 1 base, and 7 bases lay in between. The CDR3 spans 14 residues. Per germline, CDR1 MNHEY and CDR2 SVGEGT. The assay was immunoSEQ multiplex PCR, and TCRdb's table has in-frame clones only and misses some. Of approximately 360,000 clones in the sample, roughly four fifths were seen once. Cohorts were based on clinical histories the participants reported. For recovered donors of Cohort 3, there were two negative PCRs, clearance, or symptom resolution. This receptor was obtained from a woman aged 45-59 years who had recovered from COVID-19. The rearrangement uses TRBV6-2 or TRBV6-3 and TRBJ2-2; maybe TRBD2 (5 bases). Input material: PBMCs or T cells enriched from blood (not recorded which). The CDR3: CASSWSGNTGELFF. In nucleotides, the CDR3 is TGTGCCAGCAGTTGGAGCGGGAACACCGGGGAGCTGTTTTTT.